These T cell receptor beta chains were read from a single sample in a study of blood T cell repertoires in COVID-19. The table came from immunoSEQ multiplex PCR; TCRdb's copy has only in-frame clones and leaves some out. The sample includes roughly 150,000 clones, roughly 80% of them seen just once. Sequenced: PBMCs or T cells enriched from blood (not recorded which). The receptors originated from a woman aged 40 to 55 with acute COVID-19. The CDR3 runs from the conserved cysteine through the conserved F or W. The D gene is left open where the match is weak. Not every row has a clone size; where given, it reads once, few, many or a size class.

>TRBD2|TRBV5-1|14|few|TRBJ2-3
TGCGCCAGCAGCTTAGCGGGACCCACAGATACGCAGTATTTT
CASSLAGPTDTQYF
>.|TRBV12-3/TRBV12-4|13|.|TRBJ1-1
TGTGCCACCCTACAGGTACCGAACACTGAAGCTTTCTTT
CATLQVPNTEAFF
>.|TRBV10-3|15|.|TRBJ1-5
TGTGCCATCAGTGAGTCGGAAGGGGTCCATCAGCCCCAGCATTTT
CAISESEGVHQPQHF
>.|TRBV20-1|10|.|TRBJ1-1
TGCAGTGCCTACAACACTGAAGCTTTCTTT
CSAYNTEAFF
>TRBD1|TRBV7-8|15|.|TRBJ1-1
TGTGCCAGCAGCGTGCTAAGGGACAGGAAGACAGAAGCTTTCTTT
CASSVLRDRKTEAFF
>TRBD1|TRBV29-1|16|.|TRBJ2-1
TGCAGCGTTGAAATAGCCGGGACAGGGATTATCGATGAGCAGTTCTTC
CSVEIAGTGIIDEQFF
>.|TRBV28|15|.|TRBJ1-5
TGTGCCACCTCCCCCAGCGGAACAGTTAATCAGCCCCAGCATTTT
CATSPSGTVNQPQHF
>.|TRBV9|16|.|TRBJ2-2
TGTGCCAGCAGCTCGGAGGGACGGGATAACACCGGGGAGCTGTTTTTT
CASSSEGRDNTGELFF
>.|TRBV16|16|.|TRBJ1-2
TGTGCCAGCAGCCAATCGACCTGGACAGATAACTATGGCTACACCTTC
CASSQSTWTDNYGYTF
>.|TRBV12-2|17|.|TRBJ1-2
TGTGCAAGTCGCTTAGAATCCAGGCGGGCTACCTCCTATGGCTACACCTTC
CASRLESRRATSYGYTF
>.|TRBV11-2|14|.|TRBJ2-5
TGTGCCAGCAGCTTAGATTCGCAGGGCCGGACCCAGTACTTC
CASSLDSQGRTQYF
>.|TRBV5-1|14|few|TRBJ1-2
TGCGCCAGCAGCTTGGTCATCAGGGACTATGGCTACACCTTC
CASSLVIRDYGYTF
>TRBD2|TRBV3-1/TRBV3-2|15|.|TRBJ2-1
TGTGCCAGCAGCCGCCCGGGACTACCAGCATCGGTGCAGTTCTTC
CASSRPGLPASVQFF
>TRBD2|TRBV10-1|15|.|TRBJ2-7
TGCGCCAGCAGTGAGTCGACTAGCGGGCCTTACGAGCAGTACTTC
CASSESTSGPYEQYF
>.|TRBV25-1|12|.|TRBJ1-4
TGTGCCAGCAATAGCTATAATGAAAAACTGTTTTTT
CASNSYNEKLFF
>TRBD1|TRBV19|16|.|TRBJ1-3
TGTGCCAGTAGCGGGGACAGGGGGCCCTCGGGAAACACCATATATTTT
CASSGDRGPSGNTIYF
>.|TRBV30|12|.|TRBJ1-1
TGTGCCTGGAGCAAACGGACAGTCCAAGCTTTCTTT
CAWSKRTVQAFF
>TRBD2|TRBV10-2|16|.|TRBJ2-3
TGCGCCAGCAGCGGACTAGCGGGAGGGCCTGGAGATACGCAGTATTTT
CASSGLAGGPGDTQYF
>TRBD1|TRBV2|14|.|TRBJ2-2
TGTGCCAGCAGCCCCCGGGACAGCACCGGGGAGCTGTTTTTT
CASSPRDSTGELFF
>.|TRBV11-2|17|.|TRBJ2-1
TGTGCCAGCAGCTTATCTAGCGTCTTCAGCTCCTACAATGAGCAGTTCTTC
CASSLSSVFSSYNEQFF
>.|TRBV21-1|14|.|TRBJ2-7
TGTGCCAGCAGCAAAGCGGGACAGGGGAAGAAGCAGTACTTC
CASSKAGQGKKQYF
>TRBD2|TRBV27|15|few|TRBJ2-3
TGTGCCAGCAGTTTCAGTGCGGGAGCCCCAGATACGCAGTATTTT
CASSFSAGAPDTQYF
>TRBD2|TRBV9|13|.|TRBJ2-5
TGTGCCAGCAGCGTATTAGCGGGGGAGACCCAGTACTTC
CASSVLAGETQYF
>TRBD2|TRBV3-1/TRBV3-2|15|.|TRBJ2-7
TGTGCCAGCAGCCACGCCCAGGGCGGGGGCTACGAGCAGTACTTC
CASSHAQGGGYEQYF
>.|TRBV6-5|13|.|TRBJ2-7
TGTGCCAGCAGTTACTCCGGGTCGTACGAGCAGTACTTC
CASSYSGSYEQYF
>TRBD2|TRBV7-3|14|once|TRBJ2-3
TGTGCCAGCAGCTTTAGCGGGAGTACAGATACGCAGTATTTT
CASSFSGSTDTQYF